This TCR beta chain originates from a study of CD8+CD57+ T cells in acquired aplastic anemia. Across the study: Sorted CD4+ plus CD8+ cells gave DNA averaging around 3 ug.

V dropped 5 bases and J dropped 4 bases, with 15 bases sitting between them. Germline assignment: CDR1 LNHDA and CDR2 SQIVND (reference sequence). This CDR3 contains 15 residues. Genomic DNA served as template for TCR beta VDJ and CDR3 profiling. Each CDR3 protein is one row after TCRdb ran MiXCR on the reads. The table records roughly 130,000 distinct CDR3 sequences, about 48% of them present only once. This clonotype showed up just a few times. Its antigen remains unidentified. Whole-study findings and limits: Between patients and controls, CD8+ Simpson's diversity did not vary significantly.

Sequenced material: sorted CD4+, CD8+, or CD8+CD57+ T cells (not recorded which) from PBMCs. The chain has TRBV19 and TRBJ1-5; tentative D call: TRBD1 (5 bases). This sequence was found in a human donor in good health, serving as a control. In nucleotides, the CDR3 is TGTGCCAGTAGTCCCGGGGACCTACCTAATCAGCCCCAGCATTTT. This sequence encodes CASSPGDLPNQPQHF.